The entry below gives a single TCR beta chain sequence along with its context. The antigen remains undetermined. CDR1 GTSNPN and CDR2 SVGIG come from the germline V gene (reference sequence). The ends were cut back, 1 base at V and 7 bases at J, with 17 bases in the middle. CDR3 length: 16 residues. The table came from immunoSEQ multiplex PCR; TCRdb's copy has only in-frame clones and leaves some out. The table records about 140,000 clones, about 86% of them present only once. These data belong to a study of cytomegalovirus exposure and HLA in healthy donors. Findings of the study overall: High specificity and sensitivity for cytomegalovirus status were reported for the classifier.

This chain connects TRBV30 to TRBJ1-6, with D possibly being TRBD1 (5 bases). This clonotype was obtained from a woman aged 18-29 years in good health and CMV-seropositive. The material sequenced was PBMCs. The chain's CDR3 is CAWSAPAGHRNSPLHF. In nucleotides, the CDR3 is TGTGCCTGGAGTGCCCCTGCGGGGCATCGCAATTCACCCCTCCACTTT.